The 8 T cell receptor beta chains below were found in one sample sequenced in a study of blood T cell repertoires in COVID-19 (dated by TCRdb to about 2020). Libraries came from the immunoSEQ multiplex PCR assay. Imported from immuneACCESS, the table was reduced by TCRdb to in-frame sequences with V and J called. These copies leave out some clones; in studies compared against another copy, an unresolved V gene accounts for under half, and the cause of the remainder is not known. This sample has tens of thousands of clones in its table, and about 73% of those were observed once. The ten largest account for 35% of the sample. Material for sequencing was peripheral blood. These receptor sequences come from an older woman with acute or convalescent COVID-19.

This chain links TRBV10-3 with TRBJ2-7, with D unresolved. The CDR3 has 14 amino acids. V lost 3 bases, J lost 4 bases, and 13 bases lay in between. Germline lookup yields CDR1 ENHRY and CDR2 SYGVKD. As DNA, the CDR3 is TGTGCCATCAGTGATAGAGAGAAGGAGTACGAGCAGTACTTC. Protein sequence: CAISDREKEYEQYF.

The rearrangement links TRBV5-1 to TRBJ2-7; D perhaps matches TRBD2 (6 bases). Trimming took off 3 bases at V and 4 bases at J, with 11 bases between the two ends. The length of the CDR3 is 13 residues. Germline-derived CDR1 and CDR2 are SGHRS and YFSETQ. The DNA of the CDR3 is TGCGCCAGCAGCTCGGGACTCAAGTACGAGCAGTACTTC. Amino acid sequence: CASSSGLKYEQYF.

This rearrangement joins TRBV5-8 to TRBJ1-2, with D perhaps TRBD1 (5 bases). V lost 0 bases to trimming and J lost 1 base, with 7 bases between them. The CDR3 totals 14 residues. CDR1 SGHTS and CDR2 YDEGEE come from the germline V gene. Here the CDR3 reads CASSLGTFNYGYTF. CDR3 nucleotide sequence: TGTGCCAGCAGCTTGGGGACATTTAACTATGGCTACACCTTC.

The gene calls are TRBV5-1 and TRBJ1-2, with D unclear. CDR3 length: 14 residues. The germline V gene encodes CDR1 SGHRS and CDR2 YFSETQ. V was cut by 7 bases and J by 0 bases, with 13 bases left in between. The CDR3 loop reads CASRKATANYGYTF. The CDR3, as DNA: TGCGCCAGCCGGAAAGCTACAGCTAACTATGGCTACACCTTC.

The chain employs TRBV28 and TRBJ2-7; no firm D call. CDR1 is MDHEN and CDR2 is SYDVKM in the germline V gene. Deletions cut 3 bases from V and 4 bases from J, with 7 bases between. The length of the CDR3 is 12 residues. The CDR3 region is CASSFQIYEQYF. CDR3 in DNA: TGTGCCAGCAGTTTTCAGATATACGAGCAGTACTTC. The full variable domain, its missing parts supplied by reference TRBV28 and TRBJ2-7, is DVKVTQSSRYLVKRTGEKVFLECVQDMDHENMFWYRQDPGLGLRLIYFSYDVKMKEKGDIPEGYSVSREKKERFSLILESASTNQTSMYLCASSFQIYEQYFGPGTRLTVT.

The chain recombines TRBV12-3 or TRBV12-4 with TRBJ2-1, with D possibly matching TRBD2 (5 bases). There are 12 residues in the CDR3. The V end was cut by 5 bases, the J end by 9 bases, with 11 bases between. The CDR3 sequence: CASSLNAGEQFF. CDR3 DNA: TGTGCCAGCAGTCTGAATGCGGGTGAGCAGTTCTTC.

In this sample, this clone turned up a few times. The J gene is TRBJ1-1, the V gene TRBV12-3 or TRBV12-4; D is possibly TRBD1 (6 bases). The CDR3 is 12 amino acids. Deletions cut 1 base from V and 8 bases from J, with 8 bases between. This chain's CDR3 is CASSLGTVEAFF. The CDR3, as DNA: TGTGCCAGCAGTTTAGGGACAGTGGAAGCTTTCTTT.

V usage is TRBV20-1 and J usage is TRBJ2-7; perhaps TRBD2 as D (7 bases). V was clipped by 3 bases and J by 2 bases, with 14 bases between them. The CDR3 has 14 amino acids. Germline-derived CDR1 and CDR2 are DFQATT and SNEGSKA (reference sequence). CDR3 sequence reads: CSASVRGRTYEQYF. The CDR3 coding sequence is TGCAGTGCTAGTGTGCGGGGGCGTACCTACGAGCAGTACTTC.